These 18 T cell receptor beta chains share one sample of origin, sequenced in a study of cytomegalovirus exposure and HLA in healthy donors. PCR was performed using 60 Vbeta and 13 Jbeta primers. Assay used: immunoSEQ multiplex PCR; TCRdb lists only in-frame clones, some missing. The sample consists of roughly 86,000 clones, approximately 66% of them appearing once. The material sequenced was PBMCs. Source of these receptors: a man aged 30 to 45 in good health and CMV-seronegative.

This chain links TRBV19 with TRBJ2-2, with D possibly being TRBD2 (5 bases). Germline V lookup: CDR1 LNHDA, CDR2 SQIVND (reference sequence). The CDR3 is 13 residues long. Trimming cost V 7 bases and J 1 base, with 7 bases left between them. This CDR3 reads CASTGRNTGELFF. DNA for the CDR3: TGTGCCAGTACGGGGAGGAACACCGGGGAGCTGTTTTTT.

This chain joins TRBV28 and TRBJ1-2, with 7 bases matching TRBD1. CDR3 length: 14 residues. V shed 6 bases, J shed 8 bases, and the junction held 12 bases outside the gene matches. Germline V gene data show CDR1 as MDHEN and CDR2 as SYDVKM. The CDR3 loop is CASSPGQTSIGYTF. The DNA for the CDR3 is TGTGCCAGCAGCCCGGGACAGACTTCTATCGGCTACACCTTC.

This clone was seen more than once but under ten times. CDR3 DNA: TGTGCCAGCAGTTTCGACATCACAACTAATGAAAAACTGTTTTTT. This gives the protein CASSFDITTNEKLFF. The chain couples TRBV6-5 to TRBJ1-4; D uncertain. The CDR3 is 15 amino acids. CDR1 MNHEY and CDR2 SVGAGI come from the germline V gene. The V end was cut by 4 bases, the J end by 0 bases, with 9 bases between.

The rearrangement links TRBV2 to TRBJ1-5; D not certain. Germline assignment: CDR1 SNHLY and CDR2 FYNNEI. V gave up 4 bases and J gave up 4 bases, with 8 bases separating them. This CDR3 is 13 amino acids long. CDR3 coding DNA: TGTGCCAGCAGTGGGTGGGCTAATCAGCCCCAGCATTTT. Its protein is CASSGWANQPQHF.

CDR3 coding DNA: TGCGCCAGCAGCCAACCTTTAGCGGGGGGTGCGGGTACGCAGTATTTT. The encoded protein is CASSQPLAGGAGTQYF. The chain joins TRBV4-1 to TRBJ2-3; 10 nucleotides line up with TRBD2. Trimming cost V 2 bases and J 8 bases; bases outside gene matches: 10. This CDR3 spans 16 amino acids. The V gene's germline CDR1 is MGHRA and CDR2 YSYEKL.

This clone has more than one count but fewer than ten. V gene TRBV19 combines with J gene TRBJ1-1; a possible D gene is TRBD1 (6 bases). CDR3 size: 17 residues. From germline, CDR1 is LNHDA and CDR2 SQIVND (reference sequence). V was pared by 10 bases and J by 0 bases, with 24 bases between. CDR3: CATKFGGGSGMNTEAFF. CDR3 in DNA: TGTGCCACCAAGTTTGGGGGGGGCAGCGGAATGAACACTGAAGCTTTCTTT.

This CDR3 is CASSLRQGRMGEQFF. The CDR3 DNA sequence: TGTGCCAGCAGCTTGAGACAGGGTAGAATGGGTGAGCAGTTCTTC. This rearrangement joins TRBV5-4 to TRBJ2-1, with 7 bases fitting TRBD1. Germline values: CDR1 SGHNT, CDR2 YYREEE (reference sequence). This CDR3 is 15 amino acids long. J was trimmed by 9 bases and V by 1 base; bases with no gene match: 10.

This clone has only one observation. Mismatch with germline at one junction end may stem from a read error. This rearrangement joins TRBV7-9 to TRBJ2-3, with D possibly matching TRBD2 (6 bases). Germline V gene lookup returns CDR1 SEHNR and CDR2 FQNEAQ (reference sequence). The length of the CDR3 is 16 residues. CDR3: CSSSWGDYPVTDTQYF. CDR3 sequence (DNA): TGTTCCAGCAGCTGGGGGGATTACCCGGTCACAGATACGCAGTATTTT.

The rearrangement uses TRBV11-2 and TRBJ1-2; 12 bases are shared with TRBD1. Germline V lookup: CDR1 SGHAT, CDR2 FQNNGV. J was trimmed by 4 bases and V by 6 bases; bases with no gene match: 15. The CDR3 sequence is 18 residues long. The CDR3 DNA reads as TGTGCCAGCAGGAGACCCGGGACAGGGGGCGATGAGGCCTATGGCTACACCTTC. This sequence encodes CASRRPGTGGDEAYGYTF.

This clone was detected only a few times. This chain uses TRBV28 with TRBJ1-6; tentative D call: TRBD1 (6 bases). Trimming took off 5 bases at V and 10 bases at J, with 15 bases between the two ends. The CDR3 runs 14 residues. Per the germline V gene, CDR1 is MDHEN and CDR2 is SYDVKM. The CDR3 sequence is CASSGSGARSPLHF. The CDR3 nucleotides read TGTGCCAGCAGTGGGTCAGGGGCTCGCTCACCCCTCCACTTT.

A few counts support this clone. This chain uses TRBV10-3 with TRBJ1-5; D is possibly TRBD1 (5 bases). Germline V gene data show CDR1 as ENHRY and CDR2 as SYGVKD. The CDR3 length is 14 residues. The V end lost 4 bases, the J end lost 5 bases, and 12 bases lay between the germline ends. Here the CDR3 reads CAISGSRDDQPQHF. The CDR3 nucleotides read TGTGCCATCAGTGGGTCCAGGGATGATCAGCCCCAGCATTTT.

The chain joins TRBV7-9 to TRBJ2-5; D is unresolved. This CDR3 has 11 amino acids. CDR1 is SEHNR and CDR2 is FQNEAQ in the germline V gene (reference sequence). The V gene lost 5 bases and the J gene lost 2 bases, with 3 bases spanning the gap. In nucleotides, the CDR3 is TGTGCCAGCAGCCGGCAAGAGACCCAGTACTTC. Amino acids: CASSRQETQYF.

J is TRBJ2-7 and V is TRBV5-6, with 14 nucleotides matching TRBD2. The CDR3 loop spans 16 amino acids. The trim removed 3 bases at V and 1 base at J, leaving 3 bases unmatched. Per germline, CDR1 SGHDT and CDR2 YYEEEE. CDR3 coding DNA: TGTGCCAGCAGCTCGAGACTAGCGGGAGGGTCCTACGAGCAGTACTTC. It is translated as CASSSRLAGGSYEQYF. The variable domain in full, completed from reference TRBV5-6 and TRBJ2-7, reads DAGVTQSPTHLIKTRGQQVTLRCSPKSGHDTVSWYQQALGQGPQFIFQYYEEEERQRGNFPDRFSGHQFPNYSSELNVNALLLGDSALYLCASSSRLAGGSYEQYFGPGTRLTVT.

The chain carries TRBV18 and TRBJ2-5; no clear D gene. The CDR3 is 13 amino acids. Germline values: CDR1 KGHSH, CDR2 LQKENI. V was pared by 3 bases and J by 1 base, with 6 bases between. The CDR3: CASSPASQETQYF. CDR3 nucleotides: TGTGCCAGCTCACCCGCCAGCCAAGAGACCCAGTACTTC.

V and J are TRBV15 and TRBJ1-4; a possible D gene is TRBD1 (6 bases). CDR1 and CDR2 from the germline V gene are LNHNV and YYDKDF (reference sequence). Between the trimmed V and J ends, which lost 5 bases and 7 bases, there was a span of 17 bases. The CDR3 spans 15 residues. The CDR3 region has the DNA TGTGCCACCAGCGGGCTTCGACAGGCCGGTGAAAAACTGTTTTTT. Its protein is CATSGLRQAGEKLFF.

The chain links TRBV2 to TRBJ1-5; 10 nucleotides line up with TRBD1. CDR1 and CDR2 (germline): SNHLY, FYNNEI. The CDR3 is 14 amino acids. J was trimmed by 11 bases and V by 6 bases; bases with no gene match: 10. The CDR3 coding sequence is TGTGCCAGCAGCTCGGGACAGGGGAGGGCGGCCCAGCATTTT. This translates into CASSSGQGRAAQHF.

This clone is a singleton in its sample. The V gene is TRBV4-1, the J gene TRBJ1-6; 9 bases are shared with TRBD1. The junction had 5 bases not matched to a gene; V was cut back by 4 bases and J by 7 bases. This CDR3 contains 15 residues. Germline values: CDR1 MGHRA, CDR2 YSYEKL. CDR3: CASSPVGQGNSPLHF. As DNA, the CDR3 is TGCGCCAGCAGCCCAGTGGGACAGGGAAATTCACCCCTCCACTTT.

This clone has a handful of counts. This rearrangement joins TRBV2 to TRBJ1-1, with TRBD1 identical over 9 bases. Germline V gene data show CDR1 as SNHLY and CDR2 as FYNNEI. This CDR3 comprises 17 residues. The J segment lost 2 bases and the V segment lost 4 bases, leaving 11 bases of the junction unmatched. This chain's CDR3 is CASSAPGDRVANTEAFF. DNA of the CDR3: TGTGCCAGCAGTGCCCCTGGGGACAGGGTAGCAAACACTGAAGCTTTCTTT.